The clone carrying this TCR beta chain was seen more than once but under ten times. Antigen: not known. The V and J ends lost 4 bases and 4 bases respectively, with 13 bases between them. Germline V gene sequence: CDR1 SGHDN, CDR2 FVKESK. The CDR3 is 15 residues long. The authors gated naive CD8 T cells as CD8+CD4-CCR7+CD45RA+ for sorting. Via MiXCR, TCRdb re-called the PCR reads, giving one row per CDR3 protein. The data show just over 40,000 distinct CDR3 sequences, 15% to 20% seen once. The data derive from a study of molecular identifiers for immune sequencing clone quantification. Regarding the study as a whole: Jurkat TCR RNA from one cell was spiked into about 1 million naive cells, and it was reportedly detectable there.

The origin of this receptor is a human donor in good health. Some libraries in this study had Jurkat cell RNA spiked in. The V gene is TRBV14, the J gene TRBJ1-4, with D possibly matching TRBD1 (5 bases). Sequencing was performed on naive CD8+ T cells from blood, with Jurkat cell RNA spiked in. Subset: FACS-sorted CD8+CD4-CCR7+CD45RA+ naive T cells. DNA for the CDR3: TGTGCCAGCAGCCTCTACGGGACCGATAATGAAAAACTGTTTTTT. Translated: CASSLYGTDNEKLFF.